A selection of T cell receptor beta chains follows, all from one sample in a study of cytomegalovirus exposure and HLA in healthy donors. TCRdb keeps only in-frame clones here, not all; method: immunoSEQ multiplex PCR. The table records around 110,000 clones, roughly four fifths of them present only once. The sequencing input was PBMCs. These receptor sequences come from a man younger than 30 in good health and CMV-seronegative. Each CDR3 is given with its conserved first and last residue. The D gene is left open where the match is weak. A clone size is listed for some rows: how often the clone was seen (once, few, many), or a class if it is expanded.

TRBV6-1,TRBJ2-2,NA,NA,CASGTDSNTGELFF,TGTGCCAGCGGCACTGACAGCAACACCGGGGAGCTGTTTTTT
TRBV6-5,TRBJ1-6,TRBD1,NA,CASSYRQGASPLHF,TGTGCCAGCAGTTATAGGCAGGGGGCTTCACCCCTCCACTTT
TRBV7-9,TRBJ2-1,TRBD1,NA,CASSLTGQVNEQFF,TGTGCCAGCAGCTTAACGGGACAGGTCAATGAGCAGTTCTTC
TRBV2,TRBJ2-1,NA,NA,CASKEGGLPGDEQFF,TGTGCCAGCAAGGAGGGGGGGCTTCCGGGTGATGAGCAGTTCTTC
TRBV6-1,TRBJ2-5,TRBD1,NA,CASSASTGAPETQYF,TGTGCCAGCAGTGCTTCGACAGGGGCCCCAGAGACCCAGTACTTC
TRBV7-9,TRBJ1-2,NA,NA,CVGRRGDGDYGYTF,TGTGTCGGAAGGCGGGGCGATGGGGACTATGGCTACACCTTC
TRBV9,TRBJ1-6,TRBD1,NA,CASSARGSSYNSPLHF,TGTGCCAGCAGCGCCAGGGGGAGCTCCTATAATTCACCCCTCCACTTT
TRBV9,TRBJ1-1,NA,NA,CASSGQGTEAFF,TGTGCCAGCAGCGGCCAGGGCACTGAAGCTTTCTTT
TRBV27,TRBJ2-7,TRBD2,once,CASKGLAINYEQYF,TGTGCCAGCAAAGGACTAGCCATCAACTACGAGCAGTACTTC
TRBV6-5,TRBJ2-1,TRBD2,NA,CASRGVAGGRNEQFF,TGTGCCAGCCGGGGGGTGGCGGGGGGTAGGAATGAGCAGTTCTTC
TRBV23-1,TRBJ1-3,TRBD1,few,CASRREDRDQISGNTIYF,TGCGCCAGCAGGAGGGAGGACAGGGACCAAATCTCTGGAAACACCATATATTTT
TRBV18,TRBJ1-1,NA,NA,CASSPDRFMNTEAFF,TGTGCCAGCTCACCGGACAGATTCATGAACACTGAAGCTTTCTTT
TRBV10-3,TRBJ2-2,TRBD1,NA,CAISGRGQGPNTGELFF,TGTGCCATCAGTGGACGCGGACAGGGACCAAACACCGGGGAGCTGTTTTTT
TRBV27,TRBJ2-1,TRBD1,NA,CASSPGTGAVYEQFF,TGTGCCAGCAGCCCCGGGACAGGGGCGGTCTATGAGCAGTTCTTC
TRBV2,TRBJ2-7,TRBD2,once,CASSESRTSFYEQYF,TGTGCCAGCAGTGAAAGTCGGACTAGCTTCTACGAGCAGTACTTC
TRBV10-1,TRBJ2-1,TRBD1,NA,CASSQPGQGAVNEQFF,TGCGCCAGCAGTCAACCGGGACAGGGTGCGGTCAATGAGCAGTTCTTC
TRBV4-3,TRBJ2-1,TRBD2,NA,CASSQEGGGGGPLDEQFF,TGCGCCAGCAGCCAAGAAGGGGGCGGGGGGGGCCCCTTAGATGAGCAGTTCTTC
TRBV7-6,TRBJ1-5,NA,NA,CASSPDSNSNQPQHF,TGTGCCAGCAGCCCGGACAGCAATAGCAATCAGCCCCAGCATTTT
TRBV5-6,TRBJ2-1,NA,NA,CASSLEGGYNEQFF,TGTGCCAGCAGCTTGGAGGGGGGGTACAATGAGCAGTTCTTC
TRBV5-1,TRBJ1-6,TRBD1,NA,CASSLTGDGSYNSPLHF,TGCGCCAGCAGCTTAACAGGGGATGGGTCCTATAATTCACCCCTCCACTTT
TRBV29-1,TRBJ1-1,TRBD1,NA,CSVEGDRGFKAFF,TGCAGCGTCGAAGGGGACAGGGGATTCAAAGCTTTCTTT
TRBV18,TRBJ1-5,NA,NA,CASSLTSVGAGNQPQHF,TGTGCCAGCTCACTCACCTCGGTGGGGGCCGGCAATCAGCCCCAGCATTTT
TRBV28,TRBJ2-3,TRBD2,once,CASSSGTSGSTDTQYF,TGTGCCAGCAGCTCCGGGACTAGCGGTAGCACAGATACGCAGTATTTT
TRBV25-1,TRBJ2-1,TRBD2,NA,CASSEPTRAGGRGEQFF,TGTGCCAGCAGTGAGCCCACTCGAGCGGGGGGGCGGGGTGAGCAGTTCTTC
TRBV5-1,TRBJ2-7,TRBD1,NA,CASSEGTGGLSALQYF,TGCGCCAGCAGCGAAGGGACAGGGGGCCTGTCCGCATTGCAGTACTTC
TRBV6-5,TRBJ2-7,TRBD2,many,CATVAGGTSSYEQYF,TGTGCCACAGTAGCGGGGGGCACGAGCTCCTACGAGCAGTACTTC
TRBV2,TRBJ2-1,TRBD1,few,CASKRDRGLDSEQFF,TGTGCCAGCAAGCGGGACAGGGGTTTGGATAGTGAGCAGTTCTTC
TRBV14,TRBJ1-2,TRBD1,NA,CASSQVQGWDYGYTF,TGTGCCAGCAGCCAAGTACAGGGGTGGGACTATGGCTACACCTTC
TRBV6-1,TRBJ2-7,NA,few,CASSMDSPYEQYF,TGTGCCAGCAGTATGGACTCCCCCTACGAGCAGTACTTC
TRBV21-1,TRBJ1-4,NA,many,CASSKGQNEKLFF,TGTGCCAGCAGCAAAGGACAGAATGAAAAACTGTTTTTT
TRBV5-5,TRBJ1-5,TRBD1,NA,CASSLGDRGLGQPQHF,TGTGCCAGCAGCTTGGGGGACAGGGGGCTCGGTCAGCCCCAGCATTTT
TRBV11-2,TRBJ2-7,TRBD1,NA,CASSSGQGYEQYF,TGTGCCAGCAGCTCGGGACAGGGCTACGAGCAGTACTTC
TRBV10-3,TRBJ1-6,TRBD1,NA,CAISGDRGSPLHF,TGTGCCATCAGTGGGGACAGGGGTTCACCCCTCCACTTT
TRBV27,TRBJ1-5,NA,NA,CASSRGGMGQPQHF,TGTGCCAGCAGTCGGGGGGGGATGGGACAGCCCCAGCATTTT
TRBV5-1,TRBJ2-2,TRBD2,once,CASSIAGGPTGELFF,TGCGCCAGCAGCATAGCGGGGGGGCCCACCGGGGAGCTGTTTTTT
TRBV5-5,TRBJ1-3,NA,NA,CASRLPGPIYF,TGTGCCAGCAGGCTCCCTGGCCCCATATATTTT
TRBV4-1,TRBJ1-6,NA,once,CASSETLEGSSYNSPLHF,TGCGCCAGCAGCGAGACCCTTGAGGGATCCTCCTATAATTCACCCCTCCACTTT
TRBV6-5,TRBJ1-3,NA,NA,CASTPGGAGNTIYF,TGTGCCAGCACCCCGGGGGGGGCTGGAAACACCATATATTTT
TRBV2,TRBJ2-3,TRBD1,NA,CASSAPGGQGGPQYF,TGTGCCAGCAGTGCCCCCGGGGGACAGGGTGGCCCGCAGTATTTT
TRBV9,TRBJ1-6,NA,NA,CASSATGQSSYNSPLHF,TGTGCCAGCAGCGCTACAGGGCAAAGCTCCTATAATTCACCCCTCCACTTT